This passage covers 12 T cell receptor beta chains from one sample sequenced in a study of beta chain features in type 1 diabetes. Overall study findings and caveats: Moderately but significantly shorter TCRB CDR3s were found in Type 1 diabetes patients in all four CD4+ subsets.

Expressed TCRB transcripts got sequenced, as all isolated RNA was reverse transcribed. Repertoires were generated with immunoSEQ multiplex PCR, while TCRdb's copy carries only in-frame clones and drops some. Here the sample spans roughly 730,000 clones, around 15% being singletons. For these receptors, no antigen is known. Sequences were obtained from naive CD4+ T cells from blood. The receptors shown here come from a young man with type 1 diabetes.

This clone has only a few counts. The genes are TRBV18 and TRBJ1-2; TRBD1 is a possible D gene (5 bases). Germline V gene data show CDR1 as KGHSH and CDR2 as LQKENI. This CDR3 contains 14 residues. The V end lost 2 bases, the J end lost 2 bases, and 9 bases lay between the germline ends. The CDR3 sequence: CASSPKGLNYGYTF. As DNA, the CDR3 is TGTGCCAGCTCACCAAAGGGGCTGAACTATGGCTACACCTTC.

CDR3 bases: TGCAGCGTTGACACCCGAGATAACTATGGCTACACCTTC. Translation: CSVDTRDNYGYTF. The genes are TRBV29-1 and TRBJ1-2; D is undetermined. V lost 3 bases and J 1 base, leaving 9 bases between the germline ends. The CDR3 is 13 residues long. The germline gives CDR1 SQVTM, CDR2 ANQGSEA.

J is TRBJ1-1 and V is TRBV30; a weak D match, TRBD1 (5 bases). The CDR3 has 14 residues. Germline V gene sequence: CDR1 GTSNPN, CDR2 SVGIG (reference sequence). Trimming left V 2 bases short and J 0 bases short, with 10 bases between. CDR3 sequence (DNA): TGTGCCTGGAGTCTGGGGGGGGTGAACACTGAAGCTTTCTTT. Protein: CAWSLGGVNTEAFF.

The chain has TRBV7-3 and TRBJ2-2; D not certain. Germline values: CDR1 SGHTA, CDR2 FQGTGA. The CDR3 has 14 residues. Trimming pared 2 bases from V and 3 bases from J, leaving 7 bases between. CDR3 in amino acids: CASSLYEYTGELFF. The CDR3 nucleotides read TGTGCCAGCAGCTTATACGAGTACACCGGGGAGCTGTTTTTT.

Written as DNA, the CDR3 is TGTGCCAGCAGCTTAGGGTTCTCTGGAAACACCATATATTTT. It is translated as CASSLGFSGNTIYF. The chain recombines TRBV13 with TRBJ1-3; D remains unclear. The CDR3 has 14 amino acids. CDR1 PRHDT and CDR2 FYEKMQ come from the germline V gene (reference sequence). V shed 0 bases and J shed 0 bases, with 3 bases lying between them.

CDR3 nucleotide sequence: TGTGCCTGGAGTGGGGGCAACTACGAGCAGTACTTC. Its translation is CAWSGGNYEQYF. The rearrangement links TRBV30 to TRBJ2-7; D perhaps matches TRBD1 (5 bases). V lost 1 base, J lost 3 bases, and 7 bases lay in between. Germline V gene lookup returns CDR1 GTSNPN and CDR2 SVGIG (reference sequence). CDR3 size: 12 residues.

This sequence joins TRBV4-1 and TRBJ1-2; no reliable D call. The germline V gene has CDR1 MGHRA and CDR2 YSYEKL. CDR3 length: 15 residues. The germline V and J ends were trimmed by 0 bases and 2 bases, with 10 bases remaining between them. The CDR3 spells CASSQDFRGNYGYTF. The CDR3, as DNA: TGCGCCAGCAGCCAAGATTTTCGCGGCAACTATGGCTACACCTTC.

The J gene is TRBJ1-2, the V gene TRBV29-1; D gene unclear. The CDR3 is 11 residues long. V was pared by 8 bases and J by 8 bases, with 15 bases between. Germline values: CDR1 SQVTM, CDR2 ANQGSEA. CDR3 sequence reads: CSTTRVGGYTF. For the CDR3, the DNA is TGCAGCACAACAAGAGTCGGAGGCTACACCTTC.

This chain joins TRBV6-1 and TRBJ2-1, with D hard to call. CDR1 and CDR2 from the germline V gene are MNHNS and SASEGT. V lost 2 bases and J 8 bases, leaving 4 bases between the germline ends. The CDR3 contains 11 residues. The chain's CDR3 is CASSELHEQFF. The CDR3 nucleotides read TGTGCCAGCAGTGAACTTCATGAGCAGTTCTTC.

This clone was detected a few times. This chain uses TRBV30 with TRBJ2-5, with D tentatively TRBD2 (6 bases). Matching the DNA end better, TRBJ2-7 makes the J call doubtful. CDR1 is GTSNPN, CDR2 SVGIG, per germline (reference sequence). The CDR3 runs to 13 residues. The chain's CDR3 is CAWSREGRYEQYF. The CDR3 DNA reads as TGTGCCTGGAGTCGCGAGGGGAGGTACGAGCAGTACTTC.

This clone appeared a few times. This chain links TRBV13 with TRBJ1-2, with 10 bases aligning to TRBD1. This CDR3 has 13 amino acids. Germline CDR1 is PRHDT and CDR2 is FYEKMQ (reference sequence). The V segment lost 5 bases and the J segment 8 bases; nucleotides outside the gene matches: 5. The DNA for the CDR3 is TGTGCCAGCAGCGCGGACAGGGGGAGCGGCTACACCTTC. It codes for CASSADRGSGYTF.

This clone was picked up a small number of times. The chain uses TRBV2 and TRBJ2-3; D uncertain. This CDR3 region has 16 residues. CDR1 and CDR2 from the germline V gene are SNHLY and FYNNEI. With 2 bases removed from V and 0 bases from J, the gap between germline ends came to 12 bases. CDR3 sequence: CASSELGSGSTDTQYF. In nucleotides, the CDR3 is TGTGCCAGCAGTGAATTAGGTTCCGGGAGCACAGATACGCAGTATTTT.